One and the same sample provided the 5 T cell receptor beta chains below, sequenced in a study of blood T cell repertoires in COVID-19. Measured with immunoSEQ multiplex PCR; TCRdb has only the in-frame clones, and not every one. The sample gives around 400,000 clones, around 87% of which show up once; approximately 2.5% is in the top ten. Sequencing input: peripheral blood. Every receptor here comes from an older woman with COVID-19, enrolled during active disease.

This chain uses TRBV3-1 (or the pseudogene TRBV3-2) with TRBJ1-4, with 9 bases aligning to TRBD1. The CDR3 runs to 18 residues. V dropped 3 bases and J dropped 3; count of bases not matched to a gene: 11. Germline loops: CDR1 LGHDT, CDR2 YNNKEL (reference sequence). The CDR3 loop reads CASSHLGQGRAANEKLFF. DNA for the CDR3: TGTGCCAGCAGCCACCTCGGACAGGGGAGGGCGGCTAATGAAAAACTGTTTTTT.

This rearrangement joins TRBV28 to TRBJ1-2; D is uncertain. Germline-derived CDR1 and CDR2 are MDHEN and SYDVKM. The CDR3 is 17 amino acids. Trimming pared 4 bases from V and 3 bases from J, leaving 21 bases between. Here the CDR3 DNA reads TGTGCCAGCAGTTCCCCCCACTCGCGGTCTCGGGACTATGGCTACACCTTC. Translated, it gives CASSSPHSRSRDYGYTF.

The chain couples TRBV7-9 to TRBJ1-3, with a possible D match to TRBD1 (5 bases). Trimming removed 1 base from V and 7 bases from J, with 11 bases in between. This CDR3 has 14 residues. Germline CDR1 is SEHNR and CDR2 is FQNEAQ (reference sequence). The chain's CDR3 is CASSLDSGRNTIYF. The CDR3 DNA reads TGTGCCAGCAGCTTAGATTCAGGGCGCAACACCATATATTTT.

This chain links TRBV19 with TRBJ2-2, with D possibly TRBD1 on 5 matching bases. This CDR3 region has 14 residues. Germline CDR1 reads LNHDA; CDR2 reads SQIVND (reference sequence). Trimming stripped 4 bases from V and 2 bases from J, with 8 bases between. Here the CDR3 DNA reads TGTGCCAGTAGTACCGGACAAAACACCGGGGAGCTGTTTTTT. Translated: CASSTGQNTGELFF.

This chain connects TRBV14 to TRBJ2-1, with 11 bases lining up with TRBD2. Trimming cost V 4 bases and J 6 bases; bases outside gene matches: 8. Germline lookup yields CDR1 SGHDN and CDR2 FVKESK. This CDR3 is built from 16 residues. CDR3 in DNA: TGTGCCAGCAGCCCCATCGCTAGCGGGGGGACCAATGAGCAGTTCTTC. The encoded protein is CASSPIASGGTNEQFF. The full variable domain, with the rest looked up from reference TRBV14 and TRBJ2-1, is EAGVTQFPSHSVIEKGQTVTLRCDPISGHDNLYWYRRVMGKEIKFLLHFVKESKQDESGMPNNRFLAERTGGTYSTLKVQPAELEDSGVYFCASSPIASGGTNEQFFGPGTRLTVL.